This TCR beta chain derives from a study of cytomegalovirus exposure and HLA in healthy donors. Germline V CDR1 and CDR2: MDHEN, SYDVKM. Unmatched junction bases numbered 15, after V lost 4 bases and J lost 1 base. This CDR3 comprises 18 residues. The PCR ran on 60 Vbeta and 13 Jbeta primers. Clones were sequenced by immunoSEQ multiplex PCR, and TCRdb holds only the in-frame ones, with some missing. The table lists fewer than 250,000 clones, 65% to 90% of them singletons. The V gene is TRBV28, the J gene TRBJ1-2; 7 positions agree with TRBD1. The sample comprised PBMCs. The sequence came from a girl between 10 and 17 years old in good health and CMV-seronegative. The CDR3 DNA sequence: TGTGCCAGCAGTTACCCTATCGACAGGGTTCTTGGTAACTATGGCTACACCTTC. Translating gives CASSYPIDRVLGNYGYTF.